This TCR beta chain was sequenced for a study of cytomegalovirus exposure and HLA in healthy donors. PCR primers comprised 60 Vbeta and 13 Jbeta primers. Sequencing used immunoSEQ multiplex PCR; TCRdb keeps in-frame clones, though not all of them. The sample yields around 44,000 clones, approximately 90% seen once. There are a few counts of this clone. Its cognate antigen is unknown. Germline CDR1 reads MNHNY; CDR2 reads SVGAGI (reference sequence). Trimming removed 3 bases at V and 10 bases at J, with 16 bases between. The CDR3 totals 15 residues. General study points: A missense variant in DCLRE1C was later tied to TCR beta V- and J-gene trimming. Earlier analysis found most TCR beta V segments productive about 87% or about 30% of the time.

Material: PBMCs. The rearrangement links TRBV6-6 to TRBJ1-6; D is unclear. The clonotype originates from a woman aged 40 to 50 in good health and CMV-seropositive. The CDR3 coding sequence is TGTGCCAGCAGTTATTACGAAGGAGGGTCCTCACCCCTCCACTTT. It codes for CASSYYEGGSSPLHF.